This TCR beta chain came from a study of Ad26.COV2.S vaccination and SARS-CoV-2 variants. Method: immunoSEQ multiplex PCR; TCRdb's copy keeps in-frame clones and lacks some. Altogether some 520,000 clones are present, approximately 88% being singletons, with the ten largest covering 9.5% to 15%. Note on this clone: Its matching antigen is unknown.

The treatment: 15 to 20 received Ad26.COV2.S at low or high dose, single or two shots; about 5 received placebo; per-sample allocation not given. Sampling happened 63 days after the first vaccine or placebo injection. This adult donor, from Boston, was 18-55 years old. The CDR3 consists of 13 residues. The V gene's germline CDR1 is SGHNT and CDR2 YENEEA. Trimming pared 5 bases from V and 4 bases from J, leaving 11 bases between. Study-wide results and limits: Similar non-spike TCR breadth was observed in recipients of vaccine and of placebo.

This TCR was sampled from a person between 18 and 65 years old who received the Ad26.COV2.S COVID-19 vaccine or a placebo. The genes are TRBV11-3 and TRBJ2-5, with TRBD1 as a possible D gene (6 bases). Source: peripheral blood, taken in a trial of Ad26.COV2.S vaccine versus placebo. The CDR3 coding sequence is TGTGCCAGCAGCCCAAGAGGGGGAGAGACCCAGTACTTC. Translated: CASSPRGGETQYF.